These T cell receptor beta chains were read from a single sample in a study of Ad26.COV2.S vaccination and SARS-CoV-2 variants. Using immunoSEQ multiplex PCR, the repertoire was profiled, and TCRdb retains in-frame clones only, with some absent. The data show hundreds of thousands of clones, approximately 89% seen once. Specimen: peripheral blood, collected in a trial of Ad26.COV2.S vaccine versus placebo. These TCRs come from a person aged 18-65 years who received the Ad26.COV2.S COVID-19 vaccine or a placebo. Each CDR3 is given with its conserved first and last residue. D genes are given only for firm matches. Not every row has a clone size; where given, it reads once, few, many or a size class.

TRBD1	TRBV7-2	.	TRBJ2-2	TGTGCCAGCAGACTCCGGACAGGGGAGGACACCGGGGAGCTGTTTTTT	CASRLRTGEDTGELFF
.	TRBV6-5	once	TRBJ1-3	TGTGCCAGCAGTTACTCGGCGGATACCTCTGGAAACACCATATATTTT	CASSYSADTSGNTIYF
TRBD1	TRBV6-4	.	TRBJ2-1	TGTGCCAGCAGTACCCGACAGGGCCCCTACAATGAGCAGTTCTTC	CASSTRQGPYNEQFF
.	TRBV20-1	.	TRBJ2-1	TGCAGTGCAAGTGGCAGGGGTAGTATTCATGAGCAGTTCTTC	CSASGRGSIHEQFF
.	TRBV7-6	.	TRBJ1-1	TGTGCCAGCAGCTTCCGTTACAGGGCCCCCACTGAAGCTTTCTTT	CASSFRYRAPTEAFF
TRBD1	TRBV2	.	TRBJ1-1	TGTGCCAGCAGTGGAACAGGGGGCAGGGCTTTCTTT	CASSGTGGRAFF
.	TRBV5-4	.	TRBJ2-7	TGTGCCAGCAGCTCATGGACCAGTTACGAGCAGTACTTC	CASSSWTSYEQYF
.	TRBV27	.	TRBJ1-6	TGTGCCAGCAGCCCTAGATGGAACTATAATTCACCCCTCCACTTT	CASSPRWNYNSPLHF
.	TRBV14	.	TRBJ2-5	TGTGCCAGCAGCCTACTCCCACCTCAAGAGACCCAGTACTTC	CASSLLPPQETQYF
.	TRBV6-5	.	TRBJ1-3	TGTGCCAGTAATCTACGCCGGTCTGGAAACACCATATATTTT	CASNLRRSGNTIYF